This TCR beta chain was obtained from a study of response to subunit inactivated influenza vaccine. Overall study findings and caveats: It was the authors' suggestion that each seasonal influenza vaccination recruits few new T cells.

TCRdb passed the RT-PCR reads through MiXCR, listing each CDR3 protein once. The sample includes hundreds of thousands of distinct CDR3 sequences, 15% to 17% of them seen just once. Points on this clonotype: The antigen remains undetermined.

The CDR3 spans 13 residues. CDR1 and CDR2 (germline): LGHDT, YNNKEL (reference sequence). V was cut by 0 bases and J by 8 bases, with 8 bases left in between. The material sequenced was PBMCs from blood, taken about 12 days after vaccination. The genes are TRBV3-1 and TRBJ2-1; D is unclear. The sequence derives from a man aged 50 to 60 who received an inactivated influenza vaccine. In nucleotides, the CDR3 is TGTGCCAGCAGCCAAGACCCCCGCTATGAGCAGTTCTTC. It encodes CASSQDPRYEQFF.